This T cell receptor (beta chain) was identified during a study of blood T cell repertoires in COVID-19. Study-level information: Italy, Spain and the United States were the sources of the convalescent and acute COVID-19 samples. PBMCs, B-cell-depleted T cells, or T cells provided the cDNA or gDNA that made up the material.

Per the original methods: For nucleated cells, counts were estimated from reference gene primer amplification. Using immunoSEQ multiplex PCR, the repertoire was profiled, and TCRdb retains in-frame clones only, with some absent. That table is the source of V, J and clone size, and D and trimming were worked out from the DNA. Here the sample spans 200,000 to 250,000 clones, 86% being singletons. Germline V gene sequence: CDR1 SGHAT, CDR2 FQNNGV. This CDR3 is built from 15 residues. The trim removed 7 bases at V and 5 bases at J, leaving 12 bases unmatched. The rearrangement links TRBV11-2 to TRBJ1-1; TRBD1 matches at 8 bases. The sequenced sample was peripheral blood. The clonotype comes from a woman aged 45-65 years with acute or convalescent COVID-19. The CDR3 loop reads CASTLAMTGETEAFF. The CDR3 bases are TGTGCCAGCACCTTGGCCATGACAGGGGAAACTGAAGCTTTCTTT. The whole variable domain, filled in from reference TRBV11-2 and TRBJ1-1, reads EAGVAQSPRYKIIEKRQSVAFWCNPISGHATLYWYQQILGQGPKLLIQFQNNGVVDDSQLPKDRFSAERLKGVDSTLKIQPAKLEDSAVYLCASTLAMTGETEAFFGQGTRLTVV.